These T cell receptor beta chains were read from a single sample in a study of T cell responses to AZD1222 COVID-19 vaccine. TCRdb keeps only in-frame clones here, not all; method: immunoSEQ multiplex PCR. Of 95,000 or so clones in the sample, 80% to 95% were seen once. Sequences were derived from peripheral blood, sampled 28 days after the second AZD1222 dose. These TCRs come from an adult who received the AZD1222 COVID-19 vaccine. Each CDR3 is given with its conserved first and last residue. The order of the fields is CDR3 DNA, CDR3 protein, D gene, J gene, V gene. The D gene is left open where the match is weak.

CDR3 DNA: TGCAGTGCTAGTTCGACGGACTATGGCTACACCTTC; CDR3 protein: CSASSTDYGYTF; D gene: .; J gene: TRBJ1-2; V gene: TRBV20-1
CDR3 DNA: TGTGCCACCAGCAGGACCCCTTCTAGCGGGAGTGGGAATGAGCAGTTCTTC; CDR3 protein: CATSRTPSSGSGNEQFF; D gene: TRBD2; J gene: TRBJ2-1; V gene: TRBV15
CDR3 DNA: TGTGCCAGCAGCTTCCGACAGGGCTCGGGGCATGAAAAACTGTTTTTT; CDR3 protein: CASSFRQGSGHEKLFF; D gene: TRBD1; J gene: TRBJ1-4; V gene: TRBV11-2
CDR3 DNA: TGTGCCAGCAGCGTAGTGAAGACAGGCCCTTTCACCGGGGAGCTGTTTTTT; CDR3 protein: CASSVVKTGPFTGELFF; D gene: .; J gene: TRBJ2-2; V gene: TRBV9
CDR3 DNA: TGTGCCACCAGTGATCGGGGACTAGCGGGAAGAACCGGGGAGCTGTTTTTT; CDR3 protein: CATSDRGLAGRTGELFF; D gene: TRBD2; J gene: TRBJ2-2; V gene: TRBV24-1
CDR3 DNA: TGTGCCAGCAGCAAATTCATACAGAATGGCTACACCTTC; CDR3 protein: CASSKFIQNGYTF; D gene: .; J gene: TRBJ1-2; V gene: TRBV7-2
CDR3 DNA: TGTGCCACTGGGGGGGAGACCCAGTACTTC; CDR3 protein: CATGGETQYF; D gene: .; J gene: TRBJ2-5; V gene: TRBV28
CDR3 DNA: TGTGCCAGCAGCTTCCGAGGGACGGTGAACACTGAAGCTTTCTTT; CDR3 protein: CASSFRGTVNTEAFF; D gene: .; J gene: TRBJ1-1; V gene: TRBV14
CDR3 DNA: TGTGCCAGTAGTATAAGGCCCCTCAGGGGGAGCAATCAGCCCCAGCATTTT; CDR3 protein: CASSIRPLRGSNQPQHF; D gene: TRBD1; J gene: TRBJ1-5; V gene: TRBV19
CDR3 DNA: TGTGCCAGCAGCCAAGTTACAGGGCCCTACGAGCAGTACTTC; CDR3 protein: CASSQVTGPYEQYF; D gene: .; J gene: TRBJ2-7; V gene: TRBV3-1/TRBV3-2
CDR3 DNA: TGTGCCAGCAGCTTAGATATGCTAAGCACAGATACGCAGTATTTT; CDR3 protein: CASSLDMLSTDTQYF; D gene: .; J gene: TRBJ2-3; V gene: TRBV7-9
CDR3 DNA: TGTGCCGACTTCAGCGGCGAGAACACTGAAGCTTTCTTT; CDR3 protein: CADFSGENTEAFF; D gene: .; J gene: TRBJ1-1; V gene: TRBV2
CDR3 DNA: TGCAGCGGTAAGGGACTAGCGGGAGCAGATACGCAGTATTTT; CDR3 protein: CSGKGLAGADTQYF; D gene: TRBD2; J gene: TRBJ2-3; V gene: TRBV29-1
CDR3 DNA: TGTGCCAGCAGTGCCGAGACTGGAAACAATGAGCAGTTCTTC; CDR3 protein: CASSAETGNNEQFF; D gene: .; J gene: TRBJ2-1; V gene: TRBV6-4